This T cell receptor (beta chain) was identified in a study of cytomegalovirus exposure and HLA in healthy donors. Study conclusions and caveats: Some V segments could not be told apart, so they were left out, TRBV6-2 and TRBV6-3 among them. Sequencing artifact likely explains a cluster of highly shared sequence variants.

The germline gives CDR1 SGHDN, CDR2 FVKESK. Trimming removed 0 bases from V and 4 bases from J; junction bases left unmatched: 5. The CDR3 extends over 15 amino acids. The PCR was carried out with 60 Vbeta primers and 13 Jbeta primers. Profiling relied on immunoSEQ multiplex PCR, and the TCRdb table lists in-frame clones only, not all of them. There are around 67,000 clones in the sample; about 70% occur only once, and about 20% lies in the top ten. A remark on this clone: The antigen is unknown.

The TCR sequence derives from a woman in her thirties in good health and CMV-seropositive. Sequencing was carried out using PBMCs. This chain links TRBV14 with TRBJ2-5; 7 nucleotides align to TRBD1. The chain's CDR3 is CASSQDEGAVETQYF. The CDR3, as DNA: TGTGCCAGCAGCCAAGATGAGGGGGCAGTAGAGACCCAGTACTTC.